This T cell receptor (beta chain) was obtained from a study of blood T cell repertoires in COVID-19. For the study at large: Collection of acute and convalescent COVID-19 samples took place in the United States, Italy and Spain.

The germline V gene encodes CDR1 GTSNPN and CDR2 SVGIG (reference sequence). The CDR3 loop spans 13 amino acids. Trimming pared 3 bases from V and 0 bases from J, leaving 8 bases between. Libraries were prepared by immunoSEQ multiplex PCR; TCRdb keeps only in-frame clonotypes and omits some of them. The table lists under 450,000 clones, under 85% of them singletons. The clonotype was recovered from a woman aged 45 to 65 who had recovered from COVID-19. Sample: PBMCs or T cells enriched from blood (not recorded which). The V call is TRBV30, the J call TRBJ1-1; no clear D. In DNA, the CDR3 is TGTGCCTGGAGCGCGGAATTGAACACTGAAGCTTTCTTT. Its protein product is CAWSAELNTEAFF.